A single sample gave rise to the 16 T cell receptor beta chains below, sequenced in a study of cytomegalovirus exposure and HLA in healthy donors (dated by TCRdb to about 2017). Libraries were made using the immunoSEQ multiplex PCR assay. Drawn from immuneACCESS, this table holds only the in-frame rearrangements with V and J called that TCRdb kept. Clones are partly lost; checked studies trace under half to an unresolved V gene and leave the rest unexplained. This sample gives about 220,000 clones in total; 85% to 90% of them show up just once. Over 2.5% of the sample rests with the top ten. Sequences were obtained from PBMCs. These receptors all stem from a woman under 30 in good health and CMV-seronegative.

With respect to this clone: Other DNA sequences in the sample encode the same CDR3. CDR3 nucleotide sequence: TGCGCCAGCAGCATAGACAGGGATTATGGCTACACCTTC. Its protein is CASSIDRDYGYTF. The V gene is TRBV5-1, the J gene TRBJ1-2, with TRBD1 matching 7 bases. Germline CDR1 is SGHRS and CDR2 is YFSETQ. The CDR3 totals 13 residues. Trimming cost V 4 bases and J 5 bases; bases outside gene matches: 5. The variable domain in full, completed from reference TRBV5-1 and TRBJ1-2, reads KAGVTQTPRYLIKTRGQQVTLSCSPISGHRSVSWYQQTPGQGLQFLFEYFSETQRNKGNFPGRFSGRQFSNSRSEMNVSTLELGDSALYLCASSIDRDYGYTFGSGTRLTVV.

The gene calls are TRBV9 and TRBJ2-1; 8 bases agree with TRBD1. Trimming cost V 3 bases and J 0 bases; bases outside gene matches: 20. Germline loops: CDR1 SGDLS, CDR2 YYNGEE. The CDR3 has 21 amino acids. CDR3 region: CASSDQDDRGKASASYNEQFF. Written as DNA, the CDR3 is TGTGCCAGCAGCGACCAAGACGACAGGGGCAAGGCTAGCGCCTCCTACAATGAGCAGTTCTTC.

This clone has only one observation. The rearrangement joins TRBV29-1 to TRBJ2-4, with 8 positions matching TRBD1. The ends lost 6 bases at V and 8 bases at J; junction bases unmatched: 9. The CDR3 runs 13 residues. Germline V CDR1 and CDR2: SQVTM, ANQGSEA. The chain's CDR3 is CSVETGAEDIQYF. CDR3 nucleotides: TGCAGCGTGGAGACAGGGGCCGAAGACATTCAGTACTTC.

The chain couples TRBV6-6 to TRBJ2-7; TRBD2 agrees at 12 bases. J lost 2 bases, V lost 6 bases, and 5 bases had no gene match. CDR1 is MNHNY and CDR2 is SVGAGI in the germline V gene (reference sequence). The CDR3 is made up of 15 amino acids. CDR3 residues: CASRPTSGSTYEQYF. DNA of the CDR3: TGTGCCAGCAGGCCGACTAGCGGGAGTACCTACGAGCAGTACTTC.

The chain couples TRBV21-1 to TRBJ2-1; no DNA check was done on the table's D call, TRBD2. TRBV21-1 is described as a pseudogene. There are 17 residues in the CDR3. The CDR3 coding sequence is TGTGCCAGCAGCCCCCACTCCGCGGGAGGCTCCTACAATGAGCAGTTCTTC. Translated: CASSPHSAGGSYNEQFF.

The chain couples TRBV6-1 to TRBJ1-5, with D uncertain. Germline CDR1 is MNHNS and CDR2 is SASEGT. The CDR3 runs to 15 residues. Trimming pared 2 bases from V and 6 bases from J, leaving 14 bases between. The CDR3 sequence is CASSELLEGPQPQHF. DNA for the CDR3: TGTGCCAGCAGTGAACTTTTGGAGGGCCCTCAGCCCCAGCATTTT.

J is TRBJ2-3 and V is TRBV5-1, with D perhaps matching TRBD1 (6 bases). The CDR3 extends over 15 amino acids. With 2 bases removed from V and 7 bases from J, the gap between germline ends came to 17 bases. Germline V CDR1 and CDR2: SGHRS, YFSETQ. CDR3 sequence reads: CASSFTGPVIHTQYF. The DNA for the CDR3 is TGCGCCAGCAGCTTTACAGGGCCCGTCATCCATACGCAGTATTTT.

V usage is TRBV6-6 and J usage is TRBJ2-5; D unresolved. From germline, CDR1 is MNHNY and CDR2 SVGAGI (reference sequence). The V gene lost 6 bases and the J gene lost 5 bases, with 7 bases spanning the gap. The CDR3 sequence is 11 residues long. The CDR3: CASSPLETQYF. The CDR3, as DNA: TGTGCCAGCAGCCCCCTTGAGACCCAGTACTTC.

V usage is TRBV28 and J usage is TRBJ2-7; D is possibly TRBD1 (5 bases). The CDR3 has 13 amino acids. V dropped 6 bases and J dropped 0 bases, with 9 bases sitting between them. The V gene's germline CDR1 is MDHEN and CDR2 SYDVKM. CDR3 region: CASRSGYSYEQYF. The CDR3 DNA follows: TGTGCCAGCAGATCAGGGTACTCCTACGAGCAGTACTTC.

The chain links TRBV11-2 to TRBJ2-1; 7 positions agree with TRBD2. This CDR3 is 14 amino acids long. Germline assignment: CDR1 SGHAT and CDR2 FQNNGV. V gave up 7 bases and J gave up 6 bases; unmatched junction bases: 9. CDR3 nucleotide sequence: TGTGCCAGCATCGGCGGGAGTAAAACCAATGAGCAGTTCTTC. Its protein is CASIGGSKTNEQFF.

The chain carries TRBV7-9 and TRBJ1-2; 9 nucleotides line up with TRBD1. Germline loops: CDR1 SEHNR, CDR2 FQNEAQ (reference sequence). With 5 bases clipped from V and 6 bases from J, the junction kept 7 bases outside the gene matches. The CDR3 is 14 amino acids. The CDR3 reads CASSIGQGRDGYTF. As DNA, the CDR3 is TGTGCCAGCAGCATTGGACAGGGGAGGGATGGCTACACCTTC.

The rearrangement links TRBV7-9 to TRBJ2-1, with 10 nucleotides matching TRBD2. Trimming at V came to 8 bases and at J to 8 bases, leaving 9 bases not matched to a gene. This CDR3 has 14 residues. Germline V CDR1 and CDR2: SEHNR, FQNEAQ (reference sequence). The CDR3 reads CASFTTSGWDEQFF. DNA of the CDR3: TGTGCCAGCTTCACGACTAGCGGGTGGGATGAGCAGTTCTTC.

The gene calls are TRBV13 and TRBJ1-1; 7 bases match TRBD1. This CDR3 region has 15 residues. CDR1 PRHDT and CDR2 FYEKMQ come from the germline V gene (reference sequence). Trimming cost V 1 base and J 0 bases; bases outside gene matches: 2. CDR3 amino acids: CASSLEGALNTEAFF. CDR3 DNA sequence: TGTGCCAGCAGCTTAGAGGGGGCGCTGAACACTGAAGCTTTCTTT.

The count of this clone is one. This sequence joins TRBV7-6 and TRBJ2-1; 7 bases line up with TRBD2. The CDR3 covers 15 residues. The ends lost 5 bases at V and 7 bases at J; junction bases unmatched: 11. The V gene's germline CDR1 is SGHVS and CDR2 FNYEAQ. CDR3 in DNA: TGTGCCAGCAGCCTACTAGGGACTACAATGAATGAGCAGTTCTTC. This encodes CASSLLGTTMNEQFF.

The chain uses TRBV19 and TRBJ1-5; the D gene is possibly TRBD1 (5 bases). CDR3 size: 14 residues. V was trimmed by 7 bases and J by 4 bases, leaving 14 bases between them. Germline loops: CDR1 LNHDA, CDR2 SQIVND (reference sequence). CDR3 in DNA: TGTGCCAGTACCGAGCGGGGGGGGAATCAGCCCCAGCATTTT. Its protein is CASTERGGNQPQHF.

CDR3: CASRATGGIYGYTF. DNA for the CDR3: TGTGCCAGCAGGGCGACAGGGGGCATCTATGGCTACACCTTC. The chain links TRBV6-6 to TRBJ1-2, with 10 bases lining up with TRBD1. The V segment lost 6 bases and the J segment 4 bases; nucleotides outside the gene matches: 5. This CDR3 has 14 amino acids. The V gene's germline CDR1 is MNHNY and CDR2 SVGAGI (reference sequence).